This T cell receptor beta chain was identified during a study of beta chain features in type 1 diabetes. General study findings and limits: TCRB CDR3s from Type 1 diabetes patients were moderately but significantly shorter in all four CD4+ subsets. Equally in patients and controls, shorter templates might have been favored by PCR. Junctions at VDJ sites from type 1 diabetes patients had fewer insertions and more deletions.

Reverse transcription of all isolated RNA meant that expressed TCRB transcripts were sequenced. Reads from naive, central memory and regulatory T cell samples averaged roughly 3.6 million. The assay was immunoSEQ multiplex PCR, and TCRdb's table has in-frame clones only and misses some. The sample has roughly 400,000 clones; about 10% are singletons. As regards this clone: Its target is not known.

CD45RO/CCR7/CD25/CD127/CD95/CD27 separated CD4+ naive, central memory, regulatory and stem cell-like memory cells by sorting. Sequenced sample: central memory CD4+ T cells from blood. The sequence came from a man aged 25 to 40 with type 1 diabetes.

CDR3 in amino acids: CASSFNVDNEQFF. In DNA form, the CDR3 reads TGTGCCAGCAGCTTTAACGTCGACAATGAGCAGTTCTTC. V gene TRBV7-8 combines with J gene TRBJ2-1, with D hard to call. Germline values: CDR1 SGHVS, CDR2 FQNEAQ. The CDR3 runs to 13 residues. The V end was cut by 3 bases, the J end by 5 bases, with 8 bases between.